The present T cell receptor (beta chain) was sequenced within a study of shared clonotypes between healthy human individuals. Study-wide findings and caveats: Despite large depth, sorted-subset datasets appeared incompletely sequenced. Sequencing depth was expected to affect clonotype sharing among donors.

The naive CD8 subset, CD45RO-negative cells positively selected for CCR7, excluded terminally differentiated effector memory CD45RA+ cells. This CDR3 is built from 12 residues. V lost 5 bases and J lost 3; bases outside the gene matches: 1. CDR1 is GTSNPN, CDR2 SVGIG, per germline (reference sequence). Using immunoSEQ multiplex PCR, the repertoire was profiled, and TCRdb retains in-frame clones only, with some absent. The table shows about 680,000 clones, with about 90% occurring only once. This clone appeared once. Its antigen is still unknown. Specimen: naive CD8+ T cells sorted from blood. The receptor's source is a man in his thirties or forties in good health. The rearrangement uses TRBV30 and TRBJ2-7; 10 bases match TRBD1. As DNA, the CDR3 is TGTGCCTGGGGACAGGGGGGCTACGAGCAGTACTTC. The encoded protein is CAWGQGGYEQYF.